Shown below are 14 T cell receptor beta chains from a single sample sequenced in a study of blood T cell repertoires in COVID-19. The protocol was immunoSEQ multiplex PCR, while the TCRdb copy is restricted to in-frame clones and leaves out a portion. The table records nearly 300,000 clones, approximately 88% of them present only once. Sequenced: peripheral blood. The receptors shown here come from a young woman who had recovered from COVID-19.

The chain couples TRBV5-5 to TRBJ2-7, with D perhaps matching TRBD1 (6 bases). Trimming cost V 4 bases and J 0 bases, with 14 bases left between them. The germline V gene has CDR1 SGHKS and CDR2 YYEKEE (reference sequence). This CDR3 is 15 amino acids long. Written as DNA, the CDR3 is TGTGCCAGCAGCGGAACGACAGGTTTCTCCTACGAGCAGTACTTC. Translation: CASSGTTGFSYEQYF.

The V and J genes are TRBV10-3 and TRBJ2-7, with TRBD1 matching 11 bases. From germline, CDR1 is ENHRY and CDR2 SYGVKD. The V gene end was trimmed by 6 bases and the J gene end by 0 bases; junction bases not matched to a gene: 4. The CDR3 covers 15 residues. The CDR3 nucleotides read TGTGCCATCAGGGGGGACAGGGGGGACTCCTACGAGCAGTACTTC. It translates to CAIRGDRGDSYEQYF.

This chain connects TRBV14 to TRBJ1-5, with 9 nucleotides matching TRBD1. Germline loops: CDR1 SGHDN, CDR2 FVKESK. V lost 4 bases, J lost 1 base, and 5 bases stayed unmatched. The CDR3 loop spans 16 amino acids. This CDR3 is CASSPGTGGSNQPQHF. The CDR3 nucleotides are TGTGCCAGCAGCCCCGGAACAGGGGGCAGCAATCAGCCCCAGCATTTT.

The chain couples TRBV7-9 to TRBJ1-2; D is possibly TRBD1 (6 bases). The germline V gene encodes CDR1 SEHNR and CDR2 FQNEAQ (reference sequence). The CDR3 consists of 14 residues. V was cut by 5 bases and J by 3 bases, with 13 bases left in between. CDR3 residues: CASSRERGYYGYTF. For the CDR3, the DNA is TGTGCCAGCAGCCGCGAGAGGGGGTACTATGGCTACACCTTC.

This chain joins TRBV7-3 and TRBJ2-7, with D tentatively TRBD2 (5 bases). The ends were cut back, 6 bases at V and 0 bases at J, with 12 bases in the middle. This CDR3 spans 14 amino acids. The germline V gene has CDR1 SGHTA and CDR2 FQGTGA. Here the CDR3 DNA reads TGTGCCAGCAGTCCAACTAGTAGCTCCTACGAGCAGTACTTC. Protein sequence: CASSPTSSSYEQYF.

V is TRBV24-1 and J is TRBJ1-4; a weak D match, TRBD1 (5 bases). The V gene lost 6 bases and the J gene lost 8 bases, with 12 bases spanning the gap. The CDR3 length is 13 residues. Looked up from germline, CDR1 is KGHDR and CDR2 is SFDVKD. The CDR3 DNA follows: TGTGCCACCAGTTTGTGGGGCGGCGAAAAACTGTTTTTT. Its translation: CATSLWGGEKLFF.

J is TRBJ2-3 and V is TRBV5-1, with 9 bases matching TRBD2. The CDR3 runs 17 residues. Trimming removed 4 bases from V and 4 bases from J; junction bases left unmatched: 13. From germline, CDR1 is SGHRS and CDR2 YFSETQ. In DNA form, the CDR3 reads TGCGCCAGCAGCCCAGAACCGGGACTAGCCTCCGCAGATACGCAGTATTTT. Translated: CASSPEPGLASADTQYF. The full variable domain, with the rest looked up from reference TRBV5-1 and TRBJ2-3, is KAGVTQTPRYLIKTRGQQVTLSCSPISGHRSVSWYQQTPGQGLQFLFEYFSETQRNKGNFPGRFSGRQFSNSRSEMNVSTLELGDSALYLCASSPEPGLASADTQYFGPGTRLTVL.

The CDR3 DNA follows: TGTGCCAGCAGATGGGGGCCCAGCACAGATACGCAGTATTTT. Amino acid sequence: CASRWGPSTDTQYF. The chain carries TRBV2 and TRBJ2-3; D perhaps matches TRBD1 (6 bases). The CDR3 runs to 14 residues. Germline V gives CDR1 SNHLY, CDR2 FYNNEI. The germline V and J ends were trimmed by 6 bases and 0 bases, with 10 bases remaining between them.

This chain uses TRBV2 with TRBJ1-1; 7 bases map to TRBD1. The CDR3 contains 14 residues. J gave up 7 bases and V 5 bases, and 10 bases lay outside the gene matches. Looked up from germline, CDR1 is SNHLY and CDR2 is FYNNEI. The CDR3 is CASSSGTDEVEAFF. CDR3 bases: TGTGCCAGCAGTTCCGGGACAGACGAGGTTGAAGCTTTCTTT.

V usage is TRBV15 and J usage is TRBJ1-1; TRBD1 matches 9 bases. The V and J ends lost 2 bases and 7 bases, in that order; junction bases with no gene match: 5. Germline loops: CDR1 LNHNV, CDR2 YYDKDF (reference sequence). The CDR3 has 14 residues. Written as DNA, the CDR3 is TGTGCCACCAGCAGAAGACAGGGGGGCTATGAAGCTTTCTTT. Amino acid sequence: CATSRRQGGYEAFF.

The CDR3: CASSRGQFPLDYGYTF. The CDR3 DNA reads as TGTGCCAGCAGCAGGGGACAGTTCCCTCTTGACTATGGCTACACCTTC. V usage is TRBV5-6 and J usage is TRBJ1-2; 7 bases map to TRBD1. Trimming cost V 4 bases and J 3 bases; bases outside gene matches: 12. The germline V gene encodes CDR1 SGHDT and CDR2 YYEEEE. This CDR3 region has 16 residues.

The V call is TRBV27, the J call TRBJ1-1; no definite D call. The V gene's germline CDR1 is MNHEY and CDR2 SMNVEV (reference sequence). The germline V and J ends were trimmed by 4 bases and 7 bases, with 7 bases remaining between them. The CDR3 is 11 amino acids. CDR3 residues: CASSSQFEAFF. The CDR3 nucleotides are TGTGCCAGCAGTTCACAATTTGAAGCTTTCTTT.

The sample holds one count of this clone. This chain links TRBV9 with TRBJ1-6; TRBD1 matches at 9 bases. V gave up 3 bases and J gave up 1 base; unmatched junction bases: 5. The CDR3 covers 17 residues. CDR1 and CDR2 from the germline V gene are SGDLS and YYNGEE. As DNA, the CDR3 is TGTGCCAGCAGCGGCCGGGACAGGGTTTCCTATAATTCACCCCTCCACTTT. The encoded protein is CASSGRDRVSYNSPLHF.

The rearrangement joins TRBV27 to TRBJ1-4, with 7 nucleotides matching TRBD1. Looked up from germline, CDR1 is MNHEY and CDR2 is SMNVEV (reference sequence). With V trimmed by 6 bases and J by 8 bases, 6 bases remained unmatched. This CDR3 has 13 amino acids. The DNA for the CDR3 is TGTGCCAGCAGCGACAGGGAAGGAGAAAAACTGTTTTTT. Amino acids: CASSDREGEKLFF.